These 12 T cell receptor beta chains originate from one sample sequenced in a study of blood T cell repertoires in COVID-19. Here immunoSEQ multiplex PCR was the method, and the copy in TCRdb shows in-frame clones only, minus some. Among approximately 160,000 clones, approximately 93% were seen once, and the ten largest hold approximately 2%. Source material: peripheral blood. These receptors came from a woman in her sixties with COVID-19, enrolled during active disease.

V and J are TRBV6-2 or TRBV6-3 and TRBJ1-6; 7 nucleotides line up with TRBD1. The CDR3 is 17 residues long. V shed 5 bases and J 7 bases; nucleotides not matched to a gene: 14. CDR1 is MNHEY and CDR2 is SVGEGT in the germline V gene. The CDR3 DNA reads as TGTGCCAGCAGTAATACCTTCCGGGAGGGACAGAATTCACCCCTCCACTTT. Translated, it gives CASSNTFREGQNSPLHF.

The chain links TRBV7-8 to TRBJ1-1; 7 bases line up with TRBD1. Germline assignment: CDR1 SGHVS and CDR2 FQNEAQ. This CDR3 has 13 residues. The V segment lost 6 bases and the J segment 1 base; nucleotides outside the gene matches: 2. CDR3 bases: TGTGCCAGCAGGGACAGGCCGAACACTGAAGCTTTCTTT. Translating it yields CASRDRPNTEAFF. Full variable domain (rest looked up from reference TRBV7-8 and TRBJ1-1): GAGVSQSPRYKVAKRGQDVALRCDPISGHVSLFWYQQALGQGPEFLTYFQNEAQLDKSGLPSDRFFAERPEGSVSTLKIQRTQQEDSAVYLCASRDRPNTEAFFGQGTRLTVV.

This chain joins TRBV11-2 and TRBJ2-3; D gene unclear. Germline CDR1 reads SGHAT; CDR2 reads FQNNGV. The CDR3 length is 14 residues. V was shortened by 11 bases and J by 6 bases, with 21 bases between the two germline ends. The CDR3: CASAVDLKVDTQYF. Here the CDR3 DNA reads TGTGCCTCCGCGGTAGACTTAAAAGTGGATACGCAGTATTTT. The full variable domain, with the rest looked up from reference TRBV11-2 and TRBJ2-3, is EAGVAQSPRYKIIEKRQSVAFWCNPISGHATLYWYQQILGQGPKLLIQFQNNGVVDDSQLPKDRFSAERLKGVDSTLKIQPAKLEDSAVYLCASAVDLKVDTQYFGPGTRLTVL.

The chain is built from TRBV2 and TRBJ1-1; D remains unclear. CDR3 length equals 14 residues. V lost 3 bases and J 4 bases, leaving 12 bases between the germline ends. CDR1 and CDR2 from the germline V gene are SNHLY and FYNNEI. This CDR3 reads CASSERPWSTEAFF. The CDR3 coding sequence is TGTGCCAGCAGTGAGCGTCCCTGGAGCACTGAAGCTTTCTTT.

The V and J genes are TRBV7-9 and TRBJ2-1; TRBD1 might be the D (5 bases). The V gene's germline CDR1 is SEHNR and CDR2 FQNEAQ (reference sequence). The CDR3 runs 13 residues. Trimming shortened V by 4 bases and J by 9 bases, and 13 bases separated the two germline ends. The CDR3 sequence is CASSSRERGEQFF. The CDR3 nucleotides are TGTGCCAGCAGCTCCAGGGAACGAGGTGAGCAGTTCTTC.

The V gene is TRBV12-5, the J gene TRBJ2-7, with unresolved D. Germline values: CDR1 LGHNT, CDR2 FRNRAP. V lost 5 bases, J lost 2 bases, and 16 bases lay in between. The length of the CDR3 is 15 residues. The chain's CDR3 is CASGGRIQETYEQYF. As DNA, the CDR3 is TGTGCTAGTGGTGGCAGAATCCAGGAAACCTACGAGCAGTACTTC.

The chain recombines TRBV4-3 with TRBJ1-3; a possible D gene is TRBD1 (5 bases). In germline, CDR1 is LGHNA, CDR2 YSLEER. Trimming took off 1 base at V and 3 bases at J, with 10 bases between the two ends. The CDR3 contains 15 residues. The CDR3 sequence: CASSQVGGGGNTIYF. Here the CDR3 DNA reads TGCGCCAGCAGCCAAGTGGGGGGTGGTGGAAACACCATATATTTT.

The CDR3 is CASSQGHLYYEQYF. CDR3 DNA: TGTGCCAGCAGCCAAGGACACCTTTACTACGAGCAGTACTTC. This chain links TRBV14 with TRBJ2-7; unclear D gene. In germline, CDR1 is SGHDN, CDR2 FVKESK. The CDR3 totals 14 residues. V lost 1 base, J lost 3 bases, and 10 bases lay in between.

The chain is built from TRBV4-2 and TRBJ2-3; 8 bases line up with TRBD2. V was clipped by 0 bases and J by 6 bases; unmatched bases: 14. The CDR3 extends over 18 amino acids. Germline V CDR1 and CDR2: LGHNA, YNFKEQ. CDR3 in amino acids: CASSQDPTYGGAGDTQYF. The CDR3 DNA is TGTGCCAGCAGCCAAGATCCTACCTACGGGGGGGCGGGCGATACGCAGTATTTT.

The V and J genes are TRBV2 and TRBJ1-5; TRBD1 agrees at 11 bases. J gave up 5 bases and V 4 bases, and 10 bases lay outside the gene matches. The germline gives CDR1 SNHLY, CDR2 FYNNEI. The CDR3 extends over 17 amino acids. CDR3 sequence: CASSATLGQGEDQPQHF. In DNA form, the CDR3 reads TGTGCCAGCAGTGCAACACTGGGACAGGGGGAAGATCAGCCCCAGCATTTT.

The rearrangement uses TRBV6-2 or TRBV6-3 and TRBJ1-5, with TRBD1 matching 9 bases. The CDR3 sequence is 16 residues long. J lost 6 bases, V lost 5 bases, and 11 bases had no gene match. Germline assignment: CDR1 MNHEY and CDR2 SVGEGT. CDR3 loop: CASSPLSGQGSQPQHF. CDR3 sequence (DNA): TGTGCCAGCAGTCCCCTCTCGGGACAGGGCAGTCAGCCCCAGCATTTT.

The chain couples TRBV2 to TRBJ1-2, with a tentative D call TRBD1 (6 bases). The CDR3 spans 11 residues. The germline V and J ends were trimmed by 7 bases and 3 bases, with 6 bases remaining between them. The germline V gene encodes CDR1 SNHLY and CDR2 FYNNEI. This CDR3 is CASNRDYGYTF. The DNA of the CDR3 is TGTGCCAGCAACAGGGACTATGGCTACACCTTC.